The 19 T cell receptor beta chains below all came from one sample that was sequenced in a study of radiotherapy plus CTLA-4 blockade in lung cancer. Measured with immunoSEQ multiplex PCR; TCRdb has only the in-frame clones, and not every one. The sample lists approximately 50,000 clones, approximately 86% occurring once. The sample was peripheral blood, taken from a patient treated with radiotherapy plus ipilimumab. These receptors came from a human donor with non-small cell lung cancer that progressed on radiotherapy plus ipilimumab. Some clones in this sample may be carry-over from other donors' samples.

The J gene is TRBJ1-4, the V gene TRBV7-2, with TRBD1 identical over 12 bases. Looked up from germline, CDR1 is SGHTA and CDR2 is FQGNSA. CDR3 length: 15 amino acids. The V and J ends lost 4 bases and 7 bases, in that order; junction bases with no gene match: 4. The CDR3 is CASSSGQGASEKLFF. CDR3 DNA: TGTGCCAGCAGCTCGGGACAGGGGGCGAGTGAAAAACTGTTTTTT.

This sequence joins TRBV11-1 and TRBJ1-2; 12 positions match TRBD1. The ends lost 8 bases at V and 6 bases at J; junction bases unmatched: 10. CDR3 size: 15 residues. Germline V gene lookup returns CDR1 SGHAT and CDR2 FQDESV (reference sequence). Here the CDR3 DNA reads TGTGCCAGCGGCCAACCGGGACAGGGGGCAAATGGCTACACCTTC. Protein sequence: CASGQPGQGANGYTF.

Here the CDR3 reads CASSEGGTPAAQYF. CDR3 bases: TGTGCCAGCAGTGAAGGGGGGACACCGGCGGCCCAGTACTTC. V is TRBV6-1 and J is TRBJ2-5, with D possibly being TRBD1 (6 bases). This CDR3 region has 14 residues. CDR1 is MNHNS, CDR2 SASEGT, per germline. V gave up 1 base and J gave up 9 bases, with 15 bases separating them.

The chain couples TRBV27 to TRBJ1-1, with 8 nucleotides matching TRBD1. Germline V lookup: CDR1 MNHEY, CDR2 SMNVEV (reference sequence). This CDR3 is 14 amino acids long. V was clipped by 6 bases and J by 6 bases; unmatched bases: 9. For the CDR3, the DNA is TGTGCCAGCAGGCCGGACAGGGTAACCTCTGAAGCTTTCTTT. The encoded protein is CASRPDRVTSEAFF.

This clone was counted only a few times. The genes are TRBV19 and TRBJ1-6, with a weak D call TRBD1 (6 bases). With 6 bases removed from V and 6 bases from J, the gap between germline ends came to 15 bases. Germline loops: CDR1 LNHDA, CDR2 SQIVND (reference sequence). There are 15 residues in the CDR3. The DNA of the CDR3 is TGTGCCAGTAGGATCAGTGGGGGGGCTAATTCACCCCTCCACTTT. It encodes CASRISGGANSPLHF.

The chain uses TRBV19 and TRBJ1-6; 9 nucleotides line up with TRBD1. The CDR3 has 13 residues. Germline V gene sequence: CDR1 LNHDA, CDR2 SQIVND (reference sequence). The junction had 9 bases not matched to a gene; V was cut back by 11 bases and J by 10 bases. CDR3 in amino acids: CAAGDRVDSPLHF. The CDR3 DNA is TGTGCCGCGGGGGACAGGGTGGACTCACCCCTCCACTTT.

This clone was detected only once. V and J are TRBV6-4 and TRBJ2-2; D is undetermined. V gave up 1 base and J gave up 5 bases, with 5 bases separating them. CDR3 length: 13 residues. Germline lookup yields CDR1 MRHNA and CDR2 SNTAGT. In DNA form, the CDR3 reads TGTGCCAGCAGTGACTTGAGGACCGGGGAGCTGTTTTTT. Translating gives CASSDLRTGELFF.

This chain uses TRBV27 with TRBJ2-3; TRBD2 agrees at 13 bases. The V gene end was trimmed by 4 bases and the J gene end by 5 bases; junction bases not matched to a gene: 6. This CDR3 has 16 amino acids. Germline V gene lookup returns CDR1 MNHEY and CDR2 SMNVEV (reference sequence). The CDR3 DNA reads TGTGCCAGCAGTTCGTGGACTAGCGGGAGTAAAGATACGCAGTATTTT. This gives the protein CASSSWTSGSKDTQYF.

The chain has TRBV27 and TRBJ1-5; 8 positions agree with TRBD1. Trimming took 5 bases from V and 2 from J; bases not matched to a gene: 8. Per the germline V gene, CDR1 is MNHEY and CDR2 is SMNVEV (reference sequence). This CDR3 has 16 residues. Written as DNA, the CDR3 is TGTGCCAGCAGTCCACGGACAGGGTCCGGCAATCAGCCCCAGCATTTT. This gives the protein CASSPRTGSGNQPQHF.

This chain uses TRBV4-1 with TRBJ2-5; 11 bases line up with TRBD2. V lost 1 base to trimming and J lost 5 bases; unmatched junction nucleotides: 6. This CDR3 is 16 amino acids long. The germline CDR1 and CDR2 sequences are MGHRA and YSYEKL. Written as DNA, the CDR3 is TGCGCCAGCAGCCAAGGTGATAGCGGGAGGGGGGAGACCCAGTACTTC. Amino acids: CASSQGDSGRGETQYF.

Only a few counts were recorded for this clone. V usage is TRBV6-6 and J usage is TRBJ2-7, with D maybe TRBD2 (5 bases). Deletions cut 0 bases from V and 3 bases from J, with 15 bases between. The CDR3 length is 16 residues. Germline CDR1 reads MNHNY; CDR2 reads SVGAGI (reference sequence). The CDR3 bases are TGTGCCAGCAGTTACTCGAATCGGGGAACGAACTACGAGCAGTACTTC. Translating it yields CASSYSNRGTNYEQYF.

This clone was observed a handful of times. V and J are TRBV6-6 and TRBJ1-1, with a possible D match to TRBD1 (5 bases). Trimming took off 7 bases at V and 1 base at J, with 10 bases between the two ends. The CDR3 is 13 residues long. Germline CDR1 reads MNHNY; CDR2 reads SVGAGI (reference sequence). The CDR3 here is CASTRQRNTEAFF. CDR3 in DNA: TGTGCCAGCACCCGACAGCGGAACACTGAAGCTTTCTTT.

The V and J genes are TRBV20-1 and TRBJ1-2; D is possibly TRBD1 (6 bases). Germline V gives CDR1 DFQATT, CDR2 SNEGSKA (reference sequence). This CDR3 has 11 residues. The CDR3 DNA reads TGCGGTGGGGGCTGGGCAAATGGCTACACCTTC. It yields the protein CGGGWANGYTF.

V gene TRBV28 combines with J gene TRBJ2-1; 7 nucleotides line up with TRBD2. This CDR3 region has 15 residues. CDR1 and CDR2 (germline): MDHEN, SYDVKM. J was trimmed by 2 bases and V by 3 bases; bases with no gene match: 4. CDR3 bases: TGTGCCAGCAGTTTGATGGGGGGGACCTACAATGAGCAGTTCTTC. Its protein product is CASSLMGGTYNEQFF.

The chain couples TRBV30 to TRBJ1-6; 9 nucleotides match TRBD1. Germline V gives CDR1 GTSNPN, CDR2 SVGIG (reference sequence). This CDR3 contains 14 residues. V lost 7 bases, J lost 4 bases, and 5 bases stayed unmatched. The DNA for the CDR3 is TGTGCCTTACAAGACAGGGGGTATAATTCACCCCTCCACTTT. It encodes CALQDRGYNSPLHF.

This clone occurred a few times. This likely traces to a read error, being one base from a far larger clone. Other DNA sequences of this sample code for an identical CDR3. The rearrangement joins TRBV4-2 to TRBJ1-3, with D possibly matching TRBD1 (6 bases). Germline-derived CDR1 and CDR2 are LGHNA and YNFKEQ. The germline V and J ends were trimmed by 4 bases and 0 bases, with 13 bases remaining between them. The CDR3 has 16 amino acids. For the CDR3, the DNA is TGTGCCAGCAGCCCCGGGGGGGCGGACTCTGGAAACACCATATATTTT. This encodes CASSPGGADSGNTIYF.

This clone was observed a few times. The V and J genes are TRBV30 and TRBJ1-1; D unresolved. The CDR3 contains 13 residues. V was shortened by 4 bases and J by 0 bases, with 9 bases between the two germline ends. CDR1 is GTSNPN, CDR2 SVGIG, per germline (reference sequence). CDR3 sequence (DNA): TGTGCCTGGATCCTCCACATGAACACTGAAGCTTTCTTT. Its protein product is CAWILHMNTEAFF.

This chain connects TRBV5-1 to TRBJ2-2; D is unclear. The V end was cut by 1 base, the J end by 1 base, with 2 bases between. The CDR3 consists of 13 residues. CDR1 SGHRS and CDR2 YFSETQ come from the germline V gene. CDR3 DNA: TGCGCCAGCAGCTTGCAGAACACCGGGGAGCTGTTTTTT. Amino acid sequence: CASSLQNTGELFF.

The table lists this clone with a few counts. The rearrangement links TRBV7-3 to TRBJ2-3, with 10 bases identical to TRBD2. The V segment lost 5 bases and the J segment 7 bases; nucleotides outside the gene matches: 12. CDR3 length: 16 amino acids. The germline CDR1 and CDR2 sequences are SGHTA and FQGTGA. CDR3 protein: CASSPQSGTSDHTQYF. The CDR3 nucleotides read TGTGCCAGCAGCCCCCAAAGCGGGACTAGCGACCATACGCAGTATTTT. The full variable domain, in which reference TRBV7-3 and TRBJ2-3 provide the parts outside the CDR3, is GAGVSQTPSNKVTEKGKYVELRCDPISGHTALYWYRQSLGQGPEFLIYFQGTGAADDSGLPNDRFFAVRPEGSVSTLKIQRTERGDSAVYLCASSPQSGTSDHTQYFGPGTRLTVL.